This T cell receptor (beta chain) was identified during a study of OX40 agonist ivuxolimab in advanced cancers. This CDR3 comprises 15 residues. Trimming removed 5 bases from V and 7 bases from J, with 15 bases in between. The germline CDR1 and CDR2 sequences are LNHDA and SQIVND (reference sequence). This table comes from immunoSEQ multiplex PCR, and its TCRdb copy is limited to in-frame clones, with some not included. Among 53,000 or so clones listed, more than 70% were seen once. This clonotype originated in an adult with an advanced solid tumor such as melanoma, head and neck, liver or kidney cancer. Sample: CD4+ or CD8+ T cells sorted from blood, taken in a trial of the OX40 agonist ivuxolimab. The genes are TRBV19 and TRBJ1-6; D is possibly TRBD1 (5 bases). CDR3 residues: CASSSSGTANSPLHF. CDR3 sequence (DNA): TGTGCCAGTAGTTCATCCGGGACTGCGAATTCACCCCTCCACTTT.